This T cell receptor beta chain emerged from a study of cytomegalovirus exposure and HLA in healthy donors. Overall study findings and caveats: In a later analysis, specific HLA alleles were associated with under 20,000 TCR beta sequences at a 0.05 false discovery rate. Some public TCRs appeared in many individuals, while most sequences were rare. TCR beta chains associated with HLA were, in a later analysis, more clonally expanded than equally common others. Later on, analysis showed that most CMV-associated TCR beta chains appeared to be HLA-restricted.

This clone was detected a few times. Its antigen is not identified. Per the germline V gene, CDR1 is SNHLY and CDR2 is FYNNEI. This CDR3 comprises 16 residues. V lost 5 bases, J lost 3 bases, and 20 bases lay in between. Use of 60 Vbeta and 13 Jbeta primers characterized the PCR. The method was immunoSEQ multiplex PCR; TCRdb's version includes in-frame clones alone and lacks a portion of them. Of 65,000 to 100,000 clones listed, roughly 80% are singletons. The chain combines TRBV2 with TRBJ2-7, with D possibly being TRBD2 (7 bases). The sequence was collected from a man aged 40-49 years in good health and CMV-seronegative. The sample was PBMCs. In DNA, the CDR3 is TGTGCCAGCAGTCCAACGACGGGACTACAGGGCTACGAGCAGTACTTC. It codes for CASSPTTGLQGYEQYF.